This note documents a single TCR beta chain sequence. Looked up from germline, CDR1 is LNHDA and CDR2 is SQIVND (reference sequence). There are 15 residues in the CDR3. The J segment lost 7 bases and the V segment lost 7 bases, leaving 8 bases of the junction unmatched. As originally analysed: From reference gene primer amplification, estimates of nucleated cell counts were derived. Repertoires were generated with immunoSEQ multiplex PCR, while TCRdb's copy carries only in-frame clones and drops some. V and J calls and clone size follow that table, whereas D and trimming were derived from the DNA. The data contain under 300,000 clones, approximately 86% of them singletons. This specimen belongs to a study of blood T cell repertoires in COVID-19. Study background: Sites across the United States, Italy and Spain contributed samples from acute and convalescent COVID-19. The cDNA or gDNA used as material had been derived from T cells, B-cell-depleted T cells, or PBMCs.

The source material was peripheral blood. The V and J genes are TRBV19 and TRBJ2-1, with 12 bases matching TRBD2. The sequence was collected from a woman aged 70-85 years with active or convalescent COVID-19. In DNA, the CDR3 is TGTGCCAGTACCCGGCTAGCGGGGGGGGCTAATGAGCAGTTCTTC. Translating it yields CASTRLAGGANEQFF.